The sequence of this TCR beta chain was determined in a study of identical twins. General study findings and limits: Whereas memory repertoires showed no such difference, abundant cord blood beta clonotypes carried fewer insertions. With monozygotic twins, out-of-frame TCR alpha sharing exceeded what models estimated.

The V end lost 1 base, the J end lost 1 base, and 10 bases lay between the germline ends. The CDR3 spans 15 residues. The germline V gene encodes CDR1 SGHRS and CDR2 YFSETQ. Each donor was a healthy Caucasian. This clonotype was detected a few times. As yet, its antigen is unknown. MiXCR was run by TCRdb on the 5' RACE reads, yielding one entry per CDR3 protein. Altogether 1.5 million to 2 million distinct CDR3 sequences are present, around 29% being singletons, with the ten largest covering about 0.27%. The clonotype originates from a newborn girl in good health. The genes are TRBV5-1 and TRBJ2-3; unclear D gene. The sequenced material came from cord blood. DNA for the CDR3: TGCGCCAGCAGCTTGTGGCGAAAGGGCACAGATACGCAGTATTTT. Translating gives CASSLWRKGTDTQYF.